A single sample gave rise to the 21 T cell receptor beta chains below, sequenced in a study of breast tumors, draining lymph nodes, adjacent tissues. Samples came from axillary lymph nodes draining the breast cancer. Via MiXCR, TCRdb re-called the multiplex PCR reads, giving one row per CDR3 protein. The repertoire includes under 350,000 distinct CDR3 sequences, over 25% of them detected once, and over 0.95% sits in the top ten. Sequencing was performed on axillary lymph node tissue. The receptors shown here come from a female donor with breast cancer. Some clones in this sample may be carry-over from other donors' samples.

This clonotype has ten or more counts. V is TRBV3-1 and J is TRBJ1-6; D unresolved. CDR1 and CDR2 from the germline V gene are LGHDT and YNNKEL (reference sequence). The length of the CDR3 is 14 residues. Trimming stripped 1 base from V and 5 bases from J, with 6 bases between. CDR3 nucleotides: TGTGCCAGCAGCCAAGGGACCGATAATTCACCCCTCCACTTT. As protein: CASSQGTDNSPLHF.

The V and J genes are TRBV3-1 and TRBJ1-2, with 8 nucleotides matching TRBD1. The CDR3 covers 14 residues. The V gene's germline CDR1 is LGHDT and CDR2 YNNKEL (reference sequence). V trimming: 1 base; J trimming: 6 bases; junction bases outside the gene matches: 4. CDR3 protein: CASSQAPDRDGYTF. In DNA, the CDR3 is TGTGCCAGCAGCCAAGCCCCGGACAGGGATGGCTACACCTTC.

This clonotype was observed many times. The V call is TRBV9, the J call TRBJ2-1; tentatively, D is TRBD2 (5 bases). The germline CDR1 and CDR2 sequences are SGDLS and YYNGEE. With 4 bases removed from V and 7 bases from J, the gap between germline ends came to 12 bases. The CDR3 runs to 13 residues. The CDR3, as DNA: TGTGCCAGCAGCTTAGGCGGCGGGAATGAGCAGTTCTTC. This gives the protein CASSLGGGNEQFF. Full variable domain (rest looked up from reference TRBV9 and TRBJ2-1): DSGVTQTPKHLITATGQRVTLRCSPRSGDLSVYWYQQSLDQGLQFLIQYYNGEERAKGNILERFSAQQFPDLHSELNLSSLELGDSALYFCASSLGGGNEQFFGPGTRLTVL.

V is TRBV27 and J is TRBJ1-5; D not certain. In germline, CDR1 is MNHEY, CDR2 SMNVEV (reference sequence). The CDR3 length is 13 residues. Trimming cost V 2 bases and J 5 bases, with 7 bases left between them. The CDR3 DNA is TGTGCCAGCAGTTTAAGGGAGGATCAGCCCCAGCATTTT. The encoded protein is CASSLREDQPQHF.

Ten or more counts support this clonotype. V usage is TRBV24-1 and J usage is TRBJ2-5; D unclear. The CDR3 is 14 residues long. Germline CDR1 KGHDR, CDR2 SFDVKD. V was trimmed by 3 bases and J by 2 bases, leaving 9 bases between them. This CDR3 reads CATSDNEPQETQYF. CDR3 bases: TGTGCCACCAGTGATAATGAACCTCAAGAGACCCAGTACTTC.

This clonotype was counted only a few times. Given a much more abundant clone one base away, this may be a read error. This rearrangement joins TRBV15 to TRBJ2-7; 10 bases match TRBD1. CDR3 length: 15 residues. Trimming took 0 bases from V and 4 from J; bases not matched to a gene: 3. Germline V gene lookup returns CDR1 LNHNV and CDR2 YYDKDF (reference sequence). CDR3 DNA sequence: TGTGCCACCAGCAGAGAAGGACAGGGGGTATACGAGCAGTACTTC. It codes for CATSREGQGVYEQYF. The complete variable domain, with remaining parts taken from reference TRBV15 and TRBJ2-7, reads DAMVIQNPRYQVTQFGKPVTLSCSQTLNHNVMYWYQQKSSQAPKLLFHYYDKDFNNEADTPDNFQSRRPNTSFCFLDIRSPGLGDTAMYLCATSREGQGVYEQYFGPGTRLTVT.

A note on this clonotype: A much larger clone sits a single nucleotide away, making a read error possible. CDR3 bases: TGTGCCAGCAGCTTCGAGGTGACTGCTGGAAACACCATACATTTT. It is translated as CASSFEVTAGNTIHF. The chain recombines TRBV7-9 with TRBJ1-3, with D unresolved. Germline values: CDR1 SEHNR, CDR2 FQNEAQ (reference sequence). The CDR3 covers 15 residues.

This clonotype appeared many times. This sequence joins TRBV6-5 and TRBJ1-2; D not certain. The CDR3 runs 11 residues. Trimming shortened V by 10 bases and J by 3 bases, and 9 bases separated the two germline ends. From germline, CDR1 is MNHEY and CDR2 SVGAGI. CDR3 in DNA: TGTGCCACTCGGGCAGACTATGGCTACACCTTC. As protein: CATRADYGYTF.

A remark on this clonotype: Possible read error: a much larger clone is one base away. The chain carries TRBV12-3 or TRBV12-4 and TRBJ2-7, with TRBD2 identical over 13 bases. The CDR3 sequence is 15 residues long. V lost 5 bases, J lost 5 bases, and 6 bases stayed unmatched. For the CDR3, the DNA is TGTGCCAGCAGTGATCCCGGGACTAGCGGGAACGAGCAGTACTTC. Its protein is CASSDPGTSGNEQYF.

This clonotype was seen more than once but under ten times. This chain links TRBV28 with TRBJ2-1; TRBD1 or TRBD2 may be the D gene (6 bases each). Germline CDR1 reads MDHEN; CDR2 reads SYDVKM. V was trimmed by 2 bases and J by 7 bases, leaving 15 bases between them. This CDR3 spans 15 amino acids. CDR3 residues: CASSLRGEARNEQFF. In nucleotides, the CDR3 is TGTGCCAGCAGTTTAAGGGGGGAGGCAAGGAATGAGCAGTTCTTC.

This clonotype came up many times. The rearrangement joins TRBV11-1 to TRBJ2-7; the D is unclear. Germline values: CDR1 SGHAT, CDR2 FQDESV (reference sequence). The CDR3 loop spans 14 amino acids. V shed 5 bases and J shed 0 bases, with 11 bases lying between them. The CDR3 bases are TGTGCCAGCAGCGCCCAGGCAGGCTCCTACGAGCAGTACTTC. Translating gives CASSAQAGSYEQYF.

This chain links TRBV12-3 or TRBV12-4 with TRBJ2-1, with a weak D call TRBD2 (5 bases). V lost 8 bases and J lost 0, with 17 bases in between. The CDR3 runs to 16 residues. CDR3: CASRIRGSSSYNEQFF. The CDR3 nucleotides are TGTGCCAGCCGAATACGTGGGAGTAGCTCCTACAATGAGCAGTTCTTC.

This clonotype was seen ten or more times. This chain links TRBV15 with TRBJ2-7; 7 bases match TRBD1. The CDR3 consists of 13 residues. The germline CDR1 and CDR2 sequences are LNHNV and YYDKDF (reference sequence). The junction had 3 bases not matched to a gene; V was cut back by 5 bases and J by 2 bases. CDR3 region: CATSEGTAYEQYF. The CDR3 coding sequence is TGTGCCACCAGCGAAGGGACAGCCTACGAGCAGTACTTC.

About this clonotype itself: This may be a read error, as it is one base from a much larger clone. Because the CDR3's place on the DNA is in doubt, the DNA is left out and the CDR3 is given as listed by TCRdb. V gene TRBV20-1 combines with J gene TRBJ2-1; the table's TRBD2 call for D was not verified on the DNA. The CDR3 numbers 16 amino acids, ends counted. Germline CDR1 and CDR2: DFQATT and SNEGSKA (reference sequence). The CDR3: CSATSLAVGKGNEQLF.

In this sample, this clonotype turned up a few times. One base away lies a much larger clone, so this may be a sequencing read error. This chain connects TRBV19 to TRBJ2-6; D is unresolved. The germline gives CDR1 LNHDA, CDR2 SQIVND (reference sequence). V lost 7 bases, J lost 0 bases, and 13 bases lay in between. The CDR3 sequence is 16 residues long. CDR3 DNA sequence: TGTGCCAGTACTTTGGAACAATTCTCTGGGGCCAACGTCCTGACTTTC. Protein product: CASTLEQFSGANVLTF.

This clonotype was counted at least ten times. This chain links TRBV4-3 with TRBJ2-3; 7 bases align to TRBD2. J was trimmed by 6 bases and V by 0 bases; bases with no gene match: 12. CDR3 size: 17 residues. Germline assignment: CDR1 LGHNA and CDR2 YSLEER. CDR3 in amino acids: CASSQDGASGLRDTQYF. The CDR3 region has the DNA TGCGCCAGCAGCCAAGATGGGGCTAGCGGCCTCCGGGATACGCAGTATTTT.

This clonotype was picked up a small number of times. The V call is TRBV18, the J call TRBJ2-5, with TRBD1 matching 7 bases. CDR1 and CDR2 from the germline V gene are KGHSH and LQKENI. The CDR3 has 14 amino acids. V trimming: 0 bases; J trimming: 9 bases; junction bases outside the gene matches: 7. The CDR3, as DNA: TGTGCCAGCTCACCACCGACAGGGTCCATTTCCCAGTACTTC. It specifies CASSPPTGSISQYF. Combining the CDR3 with reference TRBV18 and TRBJ2-5 gives the whole variable domain NAGVMQNPRHLVRRRGQEARLRCSPMKGHSHVYWYRQLPEEGLKFMVYLQKENIIDESGMPKERFSAEFPKEGPSILRIQQVVRGDSAAYFCASSPPTGSISQYFGPGTRLLVL.

This chain links TRBV20-1 with TRBJ2-5; 9 nucleotides line up with TRBD1. Trimming cost V 6 bases and J 5 bases; bases outside gene matches: 7. The CDR3 sequence is 13 residues long. Germline lookup yields CDR1 DFQATT and CDR2 SNEGSKA (reference sequence). The CDR3 is CSADRGGGETQYF. CDR3 in DNA: TGCAGTGCCGACAGGGGGGGAGGCGAGACCCAGTACTTC.

In this sample, this clonotype turned up many times. This rearrangement joins TRBV6-5 to TRBJ2-5; 10 positions match TRBD2. Germline values: CDR1 MNHEY, CDR2 SVGAGI. The CDR3 sequence is 17 residues long. V shed 5 bases, J shed 3 bases, and the junction held 12 bases outside the gene matches. CDR3 sequence reads: CASSHWRGSGREETQYF. In nucleotides, the CDR3 is TGTGCCAGCAGTCACTGGAGGGGGAGCGGGAGGGAAGAGACCCAGTACTTC.

In its sample, this clonotype was seen many times. The chain joins TRBV10-3 to TRBJ2-1; 10 positions match TRBD1. The CDR3 sequence is 15 residues long. J was trimmed by 1 base and V by 6 bases; bases with no gene match: 3. Germline V gene sequence: CDR1 ENHRY, CDR2 SYGVKD. CDR3 sequence: CAISRDRGSYNEQFF. The CDR3 bases are TGTGCCATCAGCCGGGACAGGGGATCCTACAATGAGCAGTTCTTC.

This clonotype was seen more than once but under ten times. This chain links TRBV19 with TRBJ2-1; 7 nucleotides match TRBD2. J gave up 6 bases and V 6 bases, and 5 bases lay outside the gene matches. From germline, CDR1 is LNHDA and CDR2 SQIVND (reference sequence). The CDR3 consists of 13 residues. CDR3 amino acids: CASSRTRSNEQFF. CDR3 nucleotides: TGTGCCAGTAGCAGGACTAGATCCAATGAGCAGTTCTTC.